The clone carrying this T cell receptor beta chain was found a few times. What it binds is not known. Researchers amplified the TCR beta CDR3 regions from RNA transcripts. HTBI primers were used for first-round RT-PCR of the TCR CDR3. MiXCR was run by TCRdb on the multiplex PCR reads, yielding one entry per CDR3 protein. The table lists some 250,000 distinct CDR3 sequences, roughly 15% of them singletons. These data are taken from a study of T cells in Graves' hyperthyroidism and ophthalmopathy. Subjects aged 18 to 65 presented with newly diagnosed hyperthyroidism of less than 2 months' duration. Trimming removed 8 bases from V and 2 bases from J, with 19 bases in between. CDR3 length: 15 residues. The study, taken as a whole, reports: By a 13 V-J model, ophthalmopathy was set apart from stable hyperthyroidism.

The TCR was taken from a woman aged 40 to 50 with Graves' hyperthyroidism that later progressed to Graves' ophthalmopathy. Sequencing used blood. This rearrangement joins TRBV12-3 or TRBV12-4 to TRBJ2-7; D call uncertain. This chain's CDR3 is CASREPQRIPYEQYF. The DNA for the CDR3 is TGTGCCAGCCGTGAACCCCAGAGGATCCCCTACGAGCAGTACTTC.